This record looks at one TCR beta chain sequence and its context. What it recognizes is unknown. Via MiXCR, TCRdb re-called the RT-PCR reads, giving one row per CDR3 protein. The table lists around 580,000 distinct CDR3 sequences, approximately 12% of them singletons. This entry comes from a study of response to subunit inactivated influenza vaccine. Study-level results: Few additional T cells are recruited per seasonal influenza vaccination, authors suggested.

Trimming at V came to 8 bases and at J to 1 base, leaving 3 bases not matched to a gene. This CDR3 is 14 amino acids long. The chain links TRBV12-3 or TRBV12-4 to TRBJ1-1, with 11 nucleotides matching TRBD1. The receptor was derived from a man between 50 and 59 years old who received an inactivated influenza vaccine. This material consisted of PBMCs from blood, taken on the day of vaccination. CDR3 amino acids: CASWTGGANTEAFF. In nucleotides, the CDR3 is TGTGCCAGCTGGACAGGGGGCGCGAACACTGAAGCTTTCTTT.